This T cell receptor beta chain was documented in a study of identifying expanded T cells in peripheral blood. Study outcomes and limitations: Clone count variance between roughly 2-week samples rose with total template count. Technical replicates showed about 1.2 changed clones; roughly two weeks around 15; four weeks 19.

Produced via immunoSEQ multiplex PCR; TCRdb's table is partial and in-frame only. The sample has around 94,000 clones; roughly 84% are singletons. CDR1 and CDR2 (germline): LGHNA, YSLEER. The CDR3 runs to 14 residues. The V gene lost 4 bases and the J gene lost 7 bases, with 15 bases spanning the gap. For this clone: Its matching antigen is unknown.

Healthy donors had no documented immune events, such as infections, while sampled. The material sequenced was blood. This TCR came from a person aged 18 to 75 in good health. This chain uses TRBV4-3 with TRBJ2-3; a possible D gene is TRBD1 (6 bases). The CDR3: CASSPTGTIYTQYF. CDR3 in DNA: TGCGCCAGCAGCCCAACAGGGACGATTTATACGCAGTATTTT.